This T cell receptor beta chain was sequenced during a study of T-cell memory formation after mild COVID-19 listed by TCRdb under 2021. As for the study more broadly: TCR sequence clusters from the two donors were largely donor specific. T-cell clones expanding and contracting after mild COVID-19 in a couple of donors were tracked by longitudinal TCRalpha and TCRbeta repertoire sequencing. Two young, previously healthy adult volunteers made up the cohort, one male and one female. What the research found in general, with its limitations: From day 15 to 85, contracting clones showed balanced CD4/CD8 phenotypes, whereas a second wave of clones that expanded from day 15 to 37 leaned towards CD4+. Some responding clones were detected in pre-infection memory, suggesting pre-existing cross-reactive memory T cells joined the SARS-CoV-2 response. The study included only a couple of mild cases, and larger cohorts that include severe cases with pre-infection samples were judged to be necessary. SARS-CoV-2 specificity of the second-wave clones peaking on day 37 was not confirmed. Contracting CD4+ clones turned up mainly in the CM and EM memory subsets, whereas EMRA was where CD8+ clones were enriched.

On this clonotype: It has no known antigen specificity. Base-call qualities are not available, and no considerably larger clone is one nucleotide away.

The CDR3 contains 13 residues, cysteine and phenylalanine counted. The sequence is cut down to CDR3 DNA, 39 bases in frame from base 1. The germline V gene gives CDR1 as MNHEY and CDR2 as SVGAGI. V is clipped by 5 bases and J by 4 bases, and the sequence between their germline boundaries is 11 bases long. Ficoll-Paque density gradient centrifugation was used to isolate PBMCs. Sequencing was carried out with an Illumina NovaSeq 6000. cDNA libraries for TCRalpha and TCRbeta were prepared by 5'RACE using constant-segment primers, with sample barcodes and unique molecular identifiers added. Trizol reagent was used to extract RNA from every sample. Library amplification was performed in two PCR steps, and a second sample barcode and Illumina TruSeq adapters were introduced in the second step. The libraries were sequenced on an Illumina NovaSeq using 2 x 150 bp paired-end reads. On the study's bioinformatics: Demultiplexing of reads and collapsing into UMI-guided consensus sequences were performed with migec v1.2.7. Using mixcr v2.1.11, UMI consensuses were aligned to TRA and TRB V and J templates and then assembled into clonotypes. Expanded or contracted clonotypes were those called significant by both edgeR and NoisET, with noise models trained on biological replicates. For edgeR calls, the cutoffs were a false discovery rate-adjusted p below 0.01 and a log2 fold-change threshold of 1. As an exploratory analysis of dynamics, PCA with hierarchical clustering was applied to max-normalized trajectories of the 1000 most abundant clonotypes. Separately sequenced CD4+ and CD8+ repertoires were used to assign the CD4 or CD8 phenotype of responding clones. TCRdb ran its own pipeline on the public reads, namely fastp trimming at Q25 and MiXCR clone calling, and kept in-frame beta chains. One record per CDR3 amino acid sequence lists the most common genes and DNA. V and J calls and clone size were set by TCRdb, not the authors. Present in this sample are hundreds of thousands of distinct CDR3 sequences, roughly 18% of which were seen just once. The ten largest account for 20% to 25% of the sample.

The sample was PBMCs or a T cell subset sorted from them (not recorded which). The chain uses TRBV6-5 and TRBJ1-1; TRBD1 could be the D gene, as 5 bases match. This TCR was sampled from a man between 18 and 29 years old who had mild COVID-19 (a few samples of this study predate the infection). The sample titles of this study are shuffled in the database, so cell type and time point are left out; the donor was told from shared clones. This receptor has the CDR3 CASSTPGGTEAFF. The DNA sequence is TGTGCCAGCAGTACCCCGGGGGGCACTGAAGCTTTCTTT.